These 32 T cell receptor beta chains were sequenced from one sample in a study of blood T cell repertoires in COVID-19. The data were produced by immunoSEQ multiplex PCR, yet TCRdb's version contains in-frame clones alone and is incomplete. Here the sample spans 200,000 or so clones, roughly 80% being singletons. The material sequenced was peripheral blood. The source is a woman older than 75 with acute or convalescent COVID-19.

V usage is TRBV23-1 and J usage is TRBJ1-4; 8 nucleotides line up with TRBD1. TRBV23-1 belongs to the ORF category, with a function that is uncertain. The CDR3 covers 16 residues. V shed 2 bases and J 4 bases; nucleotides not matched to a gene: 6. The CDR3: CASSQPTGEGNEKLFF. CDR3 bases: TGCGCCAGCAGTCAACCGACAGGGGAGGGTAATGAAAAACTGTTTTTT.

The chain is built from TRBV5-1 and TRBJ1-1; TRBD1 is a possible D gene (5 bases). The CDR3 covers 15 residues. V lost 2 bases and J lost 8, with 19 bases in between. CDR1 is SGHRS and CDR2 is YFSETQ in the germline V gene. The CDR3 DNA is TGCGCCAGCAGCTTAGGACAATTTCGGAACGGGGAAGCTTTCTTT. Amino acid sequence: CASSLGQFRNGEAFF.

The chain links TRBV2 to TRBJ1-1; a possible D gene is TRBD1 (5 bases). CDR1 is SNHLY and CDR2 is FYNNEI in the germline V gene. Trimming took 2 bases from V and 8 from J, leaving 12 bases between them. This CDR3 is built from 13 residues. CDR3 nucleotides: TGTGCCAGCAGTGAACTCAGGGAGGGGGAAGCTTTCTTT. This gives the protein CASSELREGEAFF.

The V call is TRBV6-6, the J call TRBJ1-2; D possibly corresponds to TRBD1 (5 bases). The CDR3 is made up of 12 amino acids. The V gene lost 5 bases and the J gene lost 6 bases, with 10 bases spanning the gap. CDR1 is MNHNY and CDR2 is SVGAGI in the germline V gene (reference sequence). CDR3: CASSTGLHGYTF. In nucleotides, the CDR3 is TGTGCCAGCAGTACAGGTTTACATGGCTACACCTTC.

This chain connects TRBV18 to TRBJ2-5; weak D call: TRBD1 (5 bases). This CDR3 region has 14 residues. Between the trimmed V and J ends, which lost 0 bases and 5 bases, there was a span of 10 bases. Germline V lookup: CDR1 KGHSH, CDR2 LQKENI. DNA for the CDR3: TGTGCCAGCTCACCACCGATCAGGGTGGAGACCCAGTACTTC. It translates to CASSPPIRVETQYF.

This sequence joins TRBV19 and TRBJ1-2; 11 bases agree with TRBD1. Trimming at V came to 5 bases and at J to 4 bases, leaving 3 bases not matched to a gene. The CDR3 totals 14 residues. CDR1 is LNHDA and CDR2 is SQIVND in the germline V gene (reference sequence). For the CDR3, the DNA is TGTGCCAGTAGTCCCGGGACAGGGGGCTATGGCTACACCTTC. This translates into CASSPGTGGYGYTF. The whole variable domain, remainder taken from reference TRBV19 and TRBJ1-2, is DGGITQSPKYLFRKEGQNVTLSCEQNLNHDAMYWYRQDPGQGLRLIYYSQIVNDFQKGDIAEGYSVSREKKESFPLTVTSAQKNPTAFYLCASSPGTGGYGYTFGSGTRLTVV.

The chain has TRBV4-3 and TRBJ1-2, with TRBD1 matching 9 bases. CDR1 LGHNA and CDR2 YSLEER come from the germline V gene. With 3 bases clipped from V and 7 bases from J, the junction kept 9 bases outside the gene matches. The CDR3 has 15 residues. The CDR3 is CASSQAWGQGFGYTF. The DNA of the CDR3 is TGCGCCAGCAGCCAGGCGTGGGGACAGGGCTTTGGCTACACCTTC.

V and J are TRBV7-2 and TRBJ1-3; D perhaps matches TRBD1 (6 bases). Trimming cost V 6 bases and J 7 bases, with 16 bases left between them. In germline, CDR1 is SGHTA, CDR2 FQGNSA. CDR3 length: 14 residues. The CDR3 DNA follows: TGTGCCAGCAGTGTACCAGGGGAGACGAACACCATATATTTT. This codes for CASSVPGETNTIYF.

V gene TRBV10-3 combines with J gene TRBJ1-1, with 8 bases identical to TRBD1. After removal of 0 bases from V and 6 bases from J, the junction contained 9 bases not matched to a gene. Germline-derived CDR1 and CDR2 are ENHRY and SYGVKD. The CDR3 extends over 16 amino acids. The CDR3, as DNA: TGTGCCATCAGTGAGTCGGAGAGGACAGGGAAAGCTGAAGCTTTCTTT. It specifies CAISESERTGKAEAFF.

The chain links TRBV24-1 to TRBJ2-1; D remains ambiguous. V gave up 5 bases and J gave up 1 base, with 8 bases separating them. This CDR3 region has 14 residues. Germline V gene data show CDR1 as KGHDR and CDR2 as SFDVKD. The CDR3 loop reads CATSARGSYNEQFF. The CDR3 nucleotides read TGTGCCACCAGTGCGCGAGGATCCTACAATGAGCAGTTCTTC.

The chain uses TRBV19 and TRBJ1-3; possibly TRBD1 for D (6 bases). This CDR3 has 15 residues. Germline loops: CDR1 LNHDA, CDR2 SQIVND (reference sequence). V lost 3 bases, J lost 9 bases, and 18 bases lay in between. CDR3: CASSMQAGVLGTIYF. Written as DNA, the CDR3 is TGTGCCAGTAGTATGCAGGCAGGGGTTCTAGGCACCATATATTTT.

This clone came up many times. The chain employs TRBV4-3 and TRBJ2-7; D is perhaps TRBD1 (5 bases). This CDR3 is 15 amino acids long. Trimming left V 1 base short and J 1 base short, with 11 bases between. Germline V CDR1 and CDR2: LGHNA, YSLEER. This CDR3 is CASSQGRGPSYEQYF. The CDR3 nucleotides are TGCGCCAGCAGCCAAGGTAGGGGCCCTTCCTACGAGCAGTACTTC.

The CDR3, as DNA: TGTGCCAGCAGTTACTCGGGACTAGCGGCCTCAGATACGCAGTATTTT. It is translated as CASSYSGLAASDTQYF. The chain carries TRBV6-5 and TRBJ2-3; 11 bases fit TRBD2. V lost 0 bases, J lost 4 bases, and 3 bases stayed unmatched. The CDR3 sequence is 16 residues long. Germline values: CDR1 MNHEY, CDR2 SVGAGI.

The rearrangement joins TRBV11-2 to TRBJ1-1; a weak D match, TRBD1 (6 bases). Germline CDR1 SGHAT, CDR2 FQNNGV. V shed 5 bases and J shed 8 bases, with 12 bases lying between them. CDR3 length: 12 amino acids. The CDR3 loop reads CASSPQGPEAFF. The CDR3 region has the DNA TGTGCCAGCAGCCCACAGGGTCCCGAAGCTTTCTTT.

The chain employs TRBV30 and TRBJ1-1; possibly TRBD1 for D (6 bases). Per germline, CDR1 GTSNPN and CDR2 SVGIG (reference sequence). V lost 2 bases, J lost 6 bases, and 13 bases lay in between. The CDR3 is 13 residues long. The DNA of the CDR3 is TGTGCCTGGAGTCTGGGACAACCCCCTGAAGCTTTCTTT. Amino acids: CAWSLGQPPEAFF.

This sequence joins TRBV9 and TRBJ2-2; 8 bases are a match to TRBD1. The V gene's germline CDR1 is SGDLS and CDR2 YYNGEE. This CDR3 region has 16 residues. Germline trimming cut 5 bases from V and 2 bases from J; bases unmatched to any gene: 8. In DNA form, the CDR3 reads TGTGCCAGCAGTGCTAGACAGGGGCCCAACACCGGGGAGCTGTTTTTT. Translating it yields CASSARQGPNTGELFF.

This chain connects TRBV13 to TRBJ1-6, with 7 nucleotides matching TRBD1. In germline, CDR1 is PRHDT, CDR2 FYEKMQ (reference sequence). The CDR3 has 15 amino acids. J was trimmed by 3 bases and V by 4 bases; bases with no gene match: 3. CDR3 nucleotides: TGTGCCAGCAGCTCCACAGGGGTCTATAATTCACCCCTCCACTTT. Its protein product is CASSSTGVYNSPLHF.

The CDR3 is CASTLKPNPNSPLHF. The CDR3 bases are TGTGCCAGCACCTTAAAGCCTAATCCAAATTCACCCCTCCACTTT. V gene TRBV27 combines with J gene TRBJ1-6; D unresolved. The length of the CDR3 is 15 residues. Trimming cost V 7 bases and J 7 bases, with 17 bases left between them. Germline V gene lookup returns CDR1 MNHEY and CDR2 SMNVEV (reference sequence).

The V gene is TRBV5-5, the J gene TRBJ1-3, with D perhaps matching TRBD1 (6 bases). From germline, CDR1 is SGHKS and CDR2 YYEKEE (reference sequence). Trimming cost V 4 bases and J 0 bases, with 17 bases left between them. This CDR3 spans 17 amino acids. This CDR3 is CASSSLAGGSSGNTIYF. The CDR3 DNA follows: TGTGCCAGCAGCAGCTTGGCGGGGGGCAGCTCTGGAAACACCATATATTTT.

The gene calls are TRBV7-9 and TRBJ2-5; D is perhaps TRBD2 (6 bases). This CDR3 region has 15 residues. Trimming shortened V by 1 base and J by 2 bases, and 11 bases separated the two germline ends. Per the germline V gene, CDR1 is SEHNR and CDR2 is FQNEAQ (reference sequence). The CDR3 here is CASSLVLARQETQYF. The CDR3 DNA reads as TGTGCCAGCAGCTTAGTGCTAGCGAGGCAAGAGACCCAGTACTTC.

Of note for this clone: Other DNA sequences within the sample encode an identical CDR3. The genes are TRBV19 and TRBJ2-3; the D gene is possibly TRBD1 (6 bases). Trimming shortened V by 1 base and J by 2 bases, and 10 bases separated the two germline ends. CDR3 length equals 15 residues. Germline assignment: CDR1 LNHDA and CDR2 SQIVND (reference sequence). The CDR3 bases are TGTGCCAGTAGTATAGGGGGGCCATCCACAGATACGCAGTATTTT. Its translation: CASSIGGPSTDTQYF. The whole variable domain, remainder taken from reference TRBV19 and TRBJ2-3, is DGGITQSPKYLFRKEGQNVTLSCEQNLNHDAMYWYRQDPGQGLRLIYYSQIVNDFQKGDIAEGYSVSREKKESFPLTVTSAQKNPTAFYLCASSIGGPSTDTQYFGPGTRLTVL.

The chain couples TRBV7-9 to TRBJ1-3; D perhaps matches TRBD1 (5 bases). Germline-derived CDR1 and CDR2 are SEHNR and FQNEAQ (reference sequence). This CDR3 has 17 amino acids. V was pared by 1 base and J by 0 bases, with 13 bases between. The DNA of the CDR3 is TGTGCCAGCAGCTTAGGAGGACAAGTCTTCTCTGGAAACACCATATATTTT. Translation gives CASSLGGQVFSGNTIYF.

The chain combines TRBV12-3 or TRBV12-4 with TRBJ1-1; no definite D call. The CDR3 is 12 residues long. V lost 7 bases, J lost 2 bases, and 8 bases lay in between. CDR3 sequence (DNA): TGTGCCAGCAAACAGCCAAACACTGAAGCTTTCTTT. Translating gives CASKQPNTEAFF.

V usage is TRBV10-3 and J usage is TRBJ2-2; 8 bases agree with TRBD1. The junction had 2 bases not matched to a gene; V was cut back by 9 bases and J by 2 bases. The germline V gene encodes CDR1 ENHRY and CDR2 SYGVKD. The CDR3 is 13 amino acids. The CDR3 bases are TGTGCCATGGGACAGGCAAACACCGGGGAGCTGTTTTTT. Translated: CAMGQANTGELFF.

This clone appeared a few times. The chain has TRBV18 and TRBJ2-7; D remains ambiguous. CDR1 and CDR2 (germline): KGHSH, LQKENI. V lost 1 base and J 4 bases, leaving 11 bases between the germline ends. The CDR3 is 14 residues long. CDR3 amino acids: CASSPQSRVYEQYF. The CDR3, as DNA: TGTGCCAGCTCACCACAGTCAAGAGTGTACGAGCAGTACTTC.

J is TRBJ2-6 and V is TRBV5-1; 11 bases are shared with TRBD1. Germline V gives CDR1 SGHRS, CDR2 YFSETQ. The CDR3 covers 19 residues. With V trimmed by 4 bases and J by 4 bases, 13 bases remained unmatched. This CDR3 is CASSLSGTGGFDGANVLTF. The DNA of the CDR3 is TGCGCCAGCAGCCTGTCCGGGACAGGGGGATTCGACGGGGCCAACGTCCTGACTTTC.

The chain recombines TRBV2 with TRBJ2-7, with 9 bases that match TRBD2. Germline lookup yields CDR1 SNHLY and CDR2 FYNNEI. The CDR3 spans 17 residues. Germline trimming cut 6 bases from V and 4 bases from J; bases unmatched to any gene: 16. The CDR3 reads CASRETLLAGATYEQYF. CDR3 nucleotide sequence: TGTGCCAGCAGGGAAACATTGTTAGCGGGGGCGACGTACGAGCAGTACTTC.

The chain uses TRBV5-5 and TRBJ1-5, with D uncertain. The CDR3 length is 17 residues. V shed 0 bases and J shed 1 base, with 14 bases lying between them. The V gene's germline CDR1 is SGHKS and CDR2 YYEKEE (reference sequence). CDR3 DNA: TGTGCCAGCAGCTTGGACATCGCTGGAGGAAGCAATCAGCCCCAGCATTTT. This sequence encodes CASSLDIAGGSNQPQHF.

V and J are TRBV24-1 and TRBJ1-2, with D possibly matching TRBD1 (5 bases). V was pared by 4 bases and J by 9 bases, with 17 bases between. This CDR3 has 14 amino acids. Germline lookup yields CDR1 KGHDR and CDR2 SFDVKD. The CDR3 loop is CATSDGSQGWSYTF. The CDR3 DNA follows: TGTGCCACCAGTGACGGTTCTCAGGGTTGGAGCTACACCTTC.

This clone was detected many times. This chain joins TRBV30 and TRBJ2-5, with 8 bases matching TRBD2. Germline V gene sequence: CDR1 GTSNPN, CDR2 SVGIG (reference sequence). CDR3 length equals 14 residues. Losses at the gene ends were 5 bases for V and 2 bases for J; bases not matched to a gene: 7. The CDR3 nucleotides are TGTGCCTGGCGTAGACTAGCGTTTCAAGAGACCCAGTACTTC. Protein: CAWRRLAFQETQYF. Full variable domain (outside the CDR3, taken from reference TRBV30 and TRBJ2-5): SQTIHQWPATLVQPVGSPLSLECTVEGTSNPNLYWYRQAAGRGLQLLFYSVGIGQISSEVPQNLSASRPQDRQFILSSKKLLLSDSGFYLCAWRRLAFQETQYFGPGTRLLVL.

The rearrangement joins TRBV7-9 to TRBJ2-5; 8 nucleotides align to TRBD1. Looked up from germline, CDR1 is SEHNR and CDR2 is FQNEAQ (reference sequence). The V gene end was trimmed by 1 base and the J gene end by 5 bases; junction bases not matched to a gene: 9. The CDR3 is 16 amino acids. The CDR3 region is CASSLGGQGYMETQYF. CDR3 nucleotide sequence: TGTGCCAGCAGCTTAGGAGGACAGGGATATATGGAGACCCAGTACTTC. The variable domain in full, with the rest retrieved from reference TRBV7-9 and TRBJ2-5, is DTGVSQNPRHKITKRGQNVTFRCDPISEHNRLYWYRQTLGQGPEFLTYFQNEAQLEKSRLLSDRFSAERPKGSFSTLEIQRTEQGDSAMYLCASSLGGQGYMETQYFGPGTRLLVL.

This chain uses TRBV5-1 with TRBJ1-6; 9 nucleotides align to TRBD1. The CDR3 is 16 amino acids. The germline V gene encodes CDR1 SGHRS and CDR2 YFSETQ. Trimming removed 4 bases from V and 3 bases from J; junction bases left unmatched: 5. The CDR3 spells CASSRGGQGYNSPLHF. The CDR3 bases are TGCGCCAGCAGCCGAGGGGGACAGGGCTATAATTCACCCCTCCACTTT.